Listed below are T cell receptor beta chains from one sample, sequenced in a study of cytomegalovirus exposure and HLA in healthy donors. The repertoire was sequenced with immunoSEQ multiplex PCR; TCRdb's copy has only in-frame clones and lacks some. The sample shows more than 110,000 clones, approximately 70% of them seen only once. Sequences were obtained from PBMCs. The receptors derive from a woman in her sixties in good health and CMV-seropositive. The CDR3 runs from the conserved cysteine through the conserved F or W. Each record gives: V gene, CDR3 protein.

>TRBV10-3
CATSDRGEQPQHF
>TRBV5-1
CASSLEGGSIDEQFF
>TRBV28
CASKGAGQPQHF
>TRBV19
CASSSWSAGDNQPQHF
>TRBV7-3
CASSLDSQTSAFF
>TRBV19
CASSIGRTSGSYEQYF
>TRBV19
CASSIEGTGVYNEQFF
>TRBV6-6
CASSYSSSYEQYF
>TRBV2
CASSGVAGANVLTF
>TRBV4-1
CASSLGQGFTGELFF
>TRBV5-1
CASSLGGSAADTQYF
>TRBV7-3
CASSATGTGGETQYF
>TRBV2
CASSAQGLGNEKLFF
>TRBV6-5
CASRRAGVSYGYTF
>TRBV9
CASSLWTGTNEKLFF
>TRBV6-1
CASSQGSQTEAFF